The rows below give T cell receptor beta chains drawn from one sample of a study of T cell changes during pregnancy in multiple sclerosis. Here immunoSEQ multiplex PCR was the method, and the copy in TCRdb shows in-frame clones only, minus some. The table shows just under 65,000 clones, with 91% occurring only once. This specimen was peripheral blood, taken after pregnancy. The receptor source for this set is a female donor in good health, enrolled as a control in a pregnancy study. Both conserved end residues are part of each CDR3. The D gene is left open where the match is weak. The size of a clone is reported for some rows only, either as once, few or many, or as a class for expanded clones.

.	TRBV6-1	TRBJ1-1	.	CASRSRQTNTEAFF	TGTGCCAGCAGGTCCCGACAGACCAACACTGAAGCTTTCTTT
.	TRBV7-9	TRBJ1-2	TRBD1	CASSLEGTAYYGYTF	TGTGCCAGCAGCTTAGAAGGGACAGCTTACTATGGCTACACCTTC
.	TRBV27	TRBJ2-7	TRBD1	CASSSRDRVFYEQYF	TGTGCCAGCAGTTCCCGGGACAGGGTTTTTTACGAGCAGTACTTC
.	TRBV7-2	TRBJ1-5	.	CASSPGRPHRNQPQHF	TGTGCCAGCAGCCCCGGGAGACCTCACCGCAATCAGCCCCAGCATTTT
.	TRBV10-3	TRBJ2-3	TRBD2	CAITSGGSTDTQYF	TGTGCCATCACTAGCGGGGGAAGCACAGATACGCAGTATTTT
.	TRBV30	TRBJ2-2	.	CALTHGLLPGELFF	TGTGCCTTAACCCACGGACTCCTCCCCGGGGAGCTGTTTTTT
.	TRBV4-2	TRBJ1-1	.	CASSQVFGAPMNTEAFF	TGTGCCAGCAGCCAAGTCTTCGGAGCACCGATGAACACTGAAGCTTTCTTT
.	TRBV5-6	TRBJ1-1	TRBD1	CASSEQGRDTEAFF	TGTGCCAGCAGCGAACAGGGGAGAGACACTGAAGCTTTCTTT
.	TRBV9	TRBJ1-5	.	CASSVDSGLGQPQHF	TGTGCCAGCAGCGTAGATTCAGGGTTAGGTCAGCCCCAGCATTTT
.	TRBV14	TRBJ2-7	.	CASSQDNWAVGGEQYF	TGTGCCAGCAGCCAAGATAATTGGGCGGTAGGAGGCGAGCAGTACTTC
.	TRBV11-1	TRBJ2-6	TRBD1	CASSLGQGLYGANVLTF	TGTGCCAGCAGCTTGGGACAGGGGTTGTACGGGGCCAACGTCCTGACTTTC
.	TRBV6-5	TRBJ2-5	TRBD1	CASSRQGIGETQYF	TGTGCCAGCAGTCGACAGGGGATAGGGGAGACCCAGTACTTC
.	TRBV6-6	TRBJ1-5	TRBD1	CASRFGQVNQPQHF	TGTGCCAGCAGGTTTGGACAGGTCAATCAGCCCCAGCATTTT
.	TRBV4-2	TRBJ2-4	TRBD2	CASSQPLLAGVAKNIQYF	TGTGCCAGCAGCCAACCCCTACTAGCGGGGGTAGCCAAAAACATTCAGTACTTC
.	TRBV7-2	TRBJ1-6	.	CASSLVRGANSPLHF	TGTGCCAGCAGCTTAGTACGGGGGGCGAATTCACCCCTCCACTTT
.	TRBV7-3	TRBJ1-6	.	CASSPSGTTNSPLHF	TGTGCCAGCAGCCCCTCAGGGACAACGAATTCACCCCTCCACTTT
once	TRBV30	TRBJ1-2	TRBD1	CARDRDGGYTF	TGTGCCCGCGACAGGGACGGCGGCTACACCTTC
.	TRBV30	TRBJ1-2	TRBD1	CAWSWDRLNYGYTF	TGTGCCTGGAGCTGGGACAGACTAAACTATGGCTACACCTTC
.	TRBV30	TRBJ2-2	TRBD2	CAWSIGERGGLNTGELFF	TGTGCCTGGAGTATCGGGGAGCGGGGGGGCCTGAACACCGGGGAGCTGTTTTTT
.	TRBV19	TRBJ1-4	.	CASSNRRENEKLFF	TGTGCCAGTAGTAACAGGAGGGAAAATGAAAAACTGTTTTTT
.	TRBV5-4	TRBJ2-7	.	CASSLGNTGYEQYF	TGTGCCAGCAGCTTGGGGAACACAGGCTACGAGCAGTACTTC
.	TRBV9	TRBJ1-3	TRBD1	CASSVEDRFGNTIYF	TGTGCCAGCAGCGTAGAGGACAGGTTTGGAAACACCATATATTTT
.	TRBV6-5	TRBJ2-5	.	CASASVLQETQYF	TGTGCCAGCGCTAGCGTTTTACAAGAGACCCAGTACTTC
.	TRBV9	TRBJ1-3	.	CASSVAGAAEGNTIYF	TGTGCCAGCAGCGTAGCTGGGGCAGCCGAAGGAAACACCATATATTTT
.	TRBV9	TRBJ1-1	TRBD1	CASSTQDRLYTEAFF	TGTGCCAGCAGCACCCAGGACAGGTTGTACACTGAAGCTTTCTTT
.	TRBV7-2	TRBJ2-6	.	CASQHRASGANVLTF	TGTGCCAGCCAACACAGGGCCTCTGGGGCCAACGTCCTGACTTTC
.	TRBV23-1	TRBJ1-3	TRBD1	CASSHCSGGAVSGNTIYF	TGCGCCAGCAGTCACTGCTCAGGGGGCGCGGTGTCTGGAAACACCATATATTTT
.	TRBV5-4	TRBJ1-3	.	CASSLGGESGNTIYF	TGTGCCAGCAGCTTGGGGGGGGAGTCGGGAAACACCATATATTTT
.	TRBV11-3	TRBJ2-7	.	CASSIFRGPTYEQYF	TGTGCCAGCAGCATATTCAGAGGCCCCACCTACGAGCAGTACTTC
.	TRBV4-3	TRBJ2-1	TRBD2	CASSQDGSGVRGEQFF	TGCGCCAGCAGCCAAGATGGGAGCGGGGTCCGGGGTGAGCAGTTCTTC
.	TRBV25-1	TRBJ2-3	.	CASRNIWQGTDTQYF	TGTGCCAGCAGAAACATATGGCAGGGCACAGATACGCAGTATTTT
.	TRBV5-1	TRBJ1-1	.	CASSLVGGAMNTEAFF	TGCGCCAGCAGCTTGGTTGGGGGGGCGATGAACACTGAAGCTTTCTTT
.	TRBV7-9	TRBJ1-1	.	CASSFEGTQPYTEAFF	TGTGCCAGCAGCTTTGAGGGTACCCAGCCATACACTGAAGCTTTCTTT
.	TRBV7-2	TRBJ2-3	.	CASSLTGTDTQYF	TGTGCCAGCAGCTTAACAGGCACAGATACGCAGTATTTT
.	TRBV6-4	TRBJ1-6	TRBD1	CASSPGQGYTPLHF	TGTGCCAGCAGCCCGGGACAGGGGTATACACCCCTCCACTTT
.	TRBV30	TRBJ1-2	.	CAWRQSDLSGYTF	TGTGCCTGGCGACAATCGGATCTAAGCGGCTACACCTTC
.	TRBV11-2	TRBJ2-3	.	CASSPSTDTQYF	TGTGCCAGCAGCCCTAGCACAGATACGCAGTATTTT
few	TRBV7-8	TRBJ1-2	.	CASSLGSEGYTF	TGTGCCAGCAGCTTGGGCAGTGAGGGCTACACCTTC
.	TRBV6-1	TRBJ1-4	TRBD1	CASREGTGKDGEKLFF	TGTGCCAGCAGGGAAGGGACAGGGAAGGACGGTGAAAAACTGTTTTTT
.	TRBV2	TRBJ2-3	TRBD2	CASNPGTSGTDTQYF	TGTGCCAGCAATCCCGGGACTAGCGGCACAGATACGCAGTATTTT
.	TRBV11-2	TRBJ2-1	TRBD1	CASAAGTANNEQFF	TGTGCCAGCGCTGCCGGGACAGCGAACAATGAGCAGTTCTTC
.	TRBV7-2	TRBJ2-3	TRBD2	CASSLVYRRGGADTQYF	TGTGCCAGCAGCTTAGTTTATCGGCGGGGGGGCGCGGATACGCAGTATTTT
.	TRBV6-4	TRBJ2-5	TRBD2	CASSMTSGVQETQYF	TGTGCCAGCAGTATGACTAGCGGGGTTCAAGAGACCCAGTACTTC
.	TRBV4-1	TRBJ2-7	TRBD2	CASSQDGTSDVYEQYF	TGCGCCAGCAGCCAAGATGGTACTAGCGATGTCTACGAGCAGTACTTC
.	TRBV9	TRBJ1-6	TRBD1	CASSVGTGQNSPLHF	TGTGCCAGCAGCGTAGGGACAGGGCAAAATTCACCCCTCCACTTT
.	TRBV7-3	TRBJ2-1	.	CASSLNSGSYNEQFF	TGTGCCAGCAGCTTAAATAGTGGTTCCTACAATGAGCAGTTCTTC
.	TRBV5-1	TRBJ1-1	.	CASSTKGVAEAFF	TGCGCCAGCAGCACGAAGGGGGTGGCTGAAGCTTTCTTT
.	TRBV5-1	TRBJ2-7	TRBD1	CASSAGTGNSYEQYF	TGCGCCAGCAGCGCCGGGACAGGGAATTCCTACGAGCAGTACTTC
.	TRBV18	TRBJ1-1	.	CASSPEGVNTEAFF	TGTGCCAGCTCACCAGAGGGGGTGAACACTGAAGCTTTCTTT
.	TRBV30	TRBJ1-5	TRBD1	CAWNRDRVSNQPQHF	TGTGCCTGGAACCGGGACAGGGTAAGCAATCAGCCCCAGCATTTT
.	TRBV5-4	TRBJ2-6	.	CASSSSSGDGSGANVLTF	TGTGCCAGCAGCTCCAGCTCAGGGGATGGCTCTGGGGCCAACGTCCTGACTTTC
.	TRBV6-6	TRBJ2-7	.	CASSPTVHEQYF	TGTGCCAGCAGCCCTACAGTCCACGAGCAGTACTTC
.	TRBV30	TRBJ2-1	TRBD1	CAWSDTGTGGINEQFF	TGTGCCTGGAGTGATACCGGGACAGGGGGCATCAATGAGCAGTTCTTC
.	TRBV6-5	TRBJ2-1	.	CASQEGSYNEQFF	TGTGCCAGCCAGGAGGGGTCCTACAATGAGCAGTTCTTC
.	TRBV9	TRBJ2-3	TRBD2	CASSSSGGAKGTQYF	TGTGCCAGCAGCTCTAGCGGGGGGGCCAAGGGTACGCAGTATTTT
.	TRBV2	TRBJ1-5	.	CASSDGQRGWVRNQPQHF	TGTGCCAGCAGTGATGGTCAGAGAGGTTGGGTACGGAATCAGCCCCAGCATTTT
.	TRBV11-3	TRBJ1-4	.	CASSLQGVKLFF	TGTGCCAGCAGCTTACAAGGGGTAAAACTGTTTTTT
.	TRBV27	TRBJ2-7	.	CASSTTHYPGNEQYF	TGTGCCAGCAGTACCACGCACTATCCAGGGAACGAGCAGTACTTC
.	TRBV2	TRBJ1-5	.	CASSDYGQLNQPQHF	TGTGCCAGCAGTGACTATGGGCAGCTCAATCAGCCCCAGCATTTT